The sequence of this T cell receptor (beta chain) was determined in a study of blood T cell repertoires in COVID-19. Study summary: Sites across the United States, Italy and Spain contributed samples from acute and convalescent COVID-19. Nucleic acid was either cDNA or gDNA, and it came from T cells, B-cell-depleted T cells, or PBMCs.

Per the original methods: Reference gene primers were amplified, and this amplification served to estimate nucleated cell counts. The data were produced by immunoSEQ multiplex PCR, yet TCRdb's version contains in-frame clones alone and is incomplete. That table supplies the V and J calls and clone size; D and trimming were determined from the DNA. The sample contains 120,000 or so clones, roughly 90% of which appear only once. This clone was recorded a few times. V gave up 0 bases and J gave up 6 bases, with 5 bases separating them. CDR1 is WNHNN and CDR2 is SYGVQD in the germline V gene (reference sequence). The CDR3 sequence is 13 residues long.

This chain uses TRBV10-1 with TRBJ2-2, with D unresolved. The source of this sequence is a man aged 45-65 years with acute or convalescent COVID-19. The sequencing sample was made of peripheral blood. Here the CDR3 DNA reads TGCGCCAGCAGTGAGTCGAGATCCGGGGAGCTGTTTTTT. This gives the protein CASSESRSGELFF.